A single sample is the source of the 18 T cell receptor beta chains below, sequenced in a study of T cell repertoires in cytomegalovirus infection. TCRdb processed the reads anew with MiXCR; each CDR3 protein has one entry. This sample has approximately 490,000 distinct CDR3 sequences, with 11% found just once. Sequencing used PBMCs. The receptors derive from a human donor in good health (CMV status not recorded). Some clones in this sample may be carry-over from other donors' samples.

V and J are TRBV23-1 and TRBJ2-3; 7 positions agree with TRBD2. TRBV23-1 counts as an open reading frame of uncertain function. This CDR3 region has 17 residues. Losses at the gene ends were 4 bases for V and 1 base for J; bases not matched to a gene: 11. CDR3 amino acids: CASSPPREGLGTDTQYF. In nucleotides, the CDR3 is TGCGCCAGCAGTCCTCCCAGGGAGGGCCTTGGCACAGATACGCAGTATTTT.

This clonotype was counted many times. V gene TRBV6-4 combines with J gene TRBJ2-2; D unresolved. The ends were cut back, 4 bases at V and 1 base at J, with 7 bases in the middle. The length of the CDR3 is 14 residues. Per the germline V gene, CDR1 is MRHNA and CDR2 is SNTAGT. CDR3 residues: CASSAERNTGELFF. DNA of the CDR3: TGTGCCAGCAGTGCCGAGCGGAACACCGGGGAGCTGTTTTTT.

As regards this clonotype: Being one base from a much bigger clone, this may be a read error. The chain recombines TRBV10-3 with TRBJ2-7; maybe TRBD1 (5 bases). Germline V CDR1 and CDR2: ENHRY, SYGVKD. CDR3 length equals 14 residues. The CDR3 here is CAISESNQGHEEYF. The CDR3 DNA reads TGTGCCATCAGTGAGTCTAACCAGGGTCACGAGGAGTACTTC.

This clonotype was seen repeatedly, ten times or more. The chain carries TRBV5-1 and TRBJ1-6; 9 bases match TRBD1. The CDR3 contains 14 residues. The germline V gene encodes CDR1 SGHRS and CDR2 YFSETQ. V shed 5 bases and J 14 bases; nucleotides not matched to a gene: 11. The CDR3 nucleotides read TGCGCCAGCAGTCCCGGGACAGGGCCCAAAGCCCTCCACTTT. Its protein product is CASSPGTGPKALHF.

Only a few counts were recorded for this clonotype. The V and J genes are TRBV3-1 and TRBJ1-5; weak D call: TRBD1 (6 bases). In germline, CDR1 is LGHDT, CDR2 YNNKEL (reference sequence). CDR3 size: 16 residues. Trimming took 5 bases from V and 7 from J, leaving 21 bases between them. CDR3 sequence (DNA): TGTGCCAGCAGCAACGGGCTCCCTACCGGGGGCCAGCCCCAGCATTTT. It codes for CASSNGLPTGGQPQHF.

The chain has TRBV20-1 and TRBJ2-1; the D call may be TRBD1 or TRBD2 (5 bases each). The germline V gene encodes CDR1 DFQATT and CDR2 SNEGSKA (reference sequence). Trimming left V 6 bases short and J 1 base short, with 16 bases between. CDR3 length: 15 amino acids. CDR3 nucleotides: TGCAGTGCCCCGAGGGGCAGGGTGTCCTACAATGAGCAGTTCTTC. Translation gives CSAPRGRVSYNEQFF.

This clonotype has at least ten counts. The J gene is TRBJ2-1, the V gene TRBV7-2; 9 bases are shared with TRBD1. J gave up 8 bases and V 3 bases, and 5 bases lay outside the gene matches. CDR1 and CDR2 from the germline V gene are SGHTA and FQGNSA. The CDR3 has 14 residues. CDR3 amino acids: CASSFLGQGYEQFF. For the CDR3, the DNA is TGTGCCAGCAGCTTCCTAGGACAGGGGTATGAGCAGTTCTTC.

This clonotype appeared a single time. This rearrangement joins TRBV18 to TRBJ1-1; no definite D call. Deletions cut 5 bases from V and 1 base from J, with 8 bases between. The CDR3 is 13 amino acids. Looked up from germline, CDR1 is KGHSH and CDR2 is LQKENI. DNA for the CDR3: TGTGCCAGCTCAATCCCATGGAACACTGAAGCTTTCTTT. Residues: CASSIPWNTEAFF.

In this sample, this clonotype turned up many times. The chain uses TRBV29-1 and TRBJ2-7; D might be TRBD1 (5 bases). V dropped 4 bases and J dropped 3 bases, with 7 bases sitting between them. Germline V gene sequence: CDR1 SQVTM, CDR2 ANQGSEA. The CDR3 sequence is 11 residues long. CDR3 in amino acids: CSVGQSYEQYF. CDR3 nucleotides: TGCAGCGTTGGACAGAGCTACGAGCAGTACTTC.

This clonotype has at least ten counts. The chain links TRBV19 to TRBJ2-6; D remains ambiguous. V was cut by 8 bases and J by 0 bases, with 17 bases left in between. Germline values: CDR1 LNHDA, CDR2 SQIVND (reference sequence). This CDR3 has 17 residues. The CDR3, as DNA: TGTGCCAGTCAAAGCCCCACAGATTACTCTGGGGCCAACGTCCTGACTTTC. This codes for CASQSPTDYSGANVLTF. The full variable domain, in which reference TRBV19 and TRBJ2-6 provide the parts outside the CDR3, is DGGITQSPKYLFRKEGQNVTLSCEQNLNHDAMYWYRQDPGQGLRLIYYSQIVNDFQKGDIAEGYSVSREKKESFPLTVTSAQKNPTAFYLCASQSPTDYSGANVLTFGAGSRLTVL.

The sample holds many counts of this clonotype. This rearrangement joins TRBV7-6 to TRBJ2-1, with 13 bases lining up with TRBD2. V dropped 5 bases and J dropped 0; count of bases not matched to a gene: 4. This CDR3 region has 17 residues. Per germline, CDR1 SGHVS and CDR2 FNYEAQ. The CDR3 here is CASSPRLAGGSYNEQFF. CDR3 in DNA: TGTGCCAGCAGCCCGCGACTAGCGGGAGGCTCCTACAATGAGCAGTTCTTC.

This clonotype was detected only a few times. This chain connects TRBV11-2 to TRBJ1-1; weak D call: TRBD1 (6 bases). V dropped 4 bases and J dropped 0 bases, with 12 bases sitting between them. The germline V gene has CDR1 SGHAT and CDR2 FQNNGV. This CDR3 is 15 amino acids long. CDR3 protein: CASSSRQVMNTEAFF. CDR3 DNA: TGTGCCAGCAGCTCGCGACAGGTTATGAACACTGAAGCTTTCTTT.

This clonotype was seen many times. The chain recombines TRBV3-1 with TRBJ1-1; perhaps TRBD1 as D (6 bases). V was clipped by 1 base and J by 5 bases, with 11 bases between them. This CDR3 has 14 residues. CDR1 is LGHDT and CDR2 is YNNKEL in the germline V gene (reference sequence). CDR3 in DNA: TGTGCCAGCAGCCAAGTTGGAGGGGGGACTGAAGCTTTCTTT. This gives the protein CASSQVGGGTEAFF. The full variable domain, rest sourced from reference TRBV3-1 and TRBJ1-1, is DTAVSQTPKYLVTQMGNDKSIKCEQNLGHDTMYWYKQDSKKFLKIMFSYNNKELIINETVPNRFSPKSPDKAHLNLHINSLELGDSAVYFCASSQVGGGTEAFFGQGTRLTVV.

This clonotype was recorded a few times. This chain connects TRBV10-3 to TRBJ2-7; unclear D gene. This CDR3 contains 14 residues. Germline V gene sequence: CDR1 ENHRY, CDR2 SYGVKD. Trimming removed 3 bases at V and 5 bases at J, with 14 bases between. The CDR3 nucleotides are TGTGCCATCAGTGATTCGAGCGTCAACGACGAGCAGTACTTC. Protein: CAISDSSVNDEQYF.

This clonotype was detected ten times or more. The gene calls are TRBV29-1 and TRBJ2-3; no reliable D call. CDR3 length equals 12 residues. Trimming left V 4 bases short and J 2 bases short, with 7 bases between. Germline assignment: CDR1 SQVTM and CDR2 ANQGSEA. CDR3 sequence (DNA): TGCAGCGTTGTTAGGGCCACAGATACGCAGTATTTT. Its translation: CSVVRATDTQYF.

The chain combines TRBV6-5 with TRBJ2-6; possible D gene TRBD1, 6 bases. CDR1 is MNHEY, CDR2 SVGAGI, per germline. The CDR3 totals 18 residues. Trimming stripped 1 base from V and 4 bases from J, with 17 bases between. The CDR3 is CASSYFGTSRTGANVLTF. In DNA form, the CDR3 reads TGTGCCAGCAGTTACTTCGGGACATCCCGGACAGGGGCCAACGTCCTGACTTTC.

This clonotype was detected ten times or more. V is TRBV10-3 and J is TRBJ2-1; tentative D call: TRBD2 (5 bases). V shed 6 bases and J shed 3 bases, with 21 bases lying between them. This CDR3 spans 17 amino acids. Germline CDR1 and CDR2: ENHRY and SYGVKD. CDR3 nucleotide sequence: TGTGCCATCAGAACCAAGATGGAGGCTACTCTCTACAATGAGCAGTTCTTC. As protein: CAIRTKMEATLYNEQFF.

There are a few counts of this clonotype. The genes are TRBV5-1 and TRBJ2-5, with D perhaps matching TRBD1 (5 bases). The CDR3 runs 18 residues. Trimming removed 0 bases at V and 2 bases at J, with 20 bases between. Germline V gene lookup returns CDR1 SGHRS and CDR2 YFSETQ. CDR3 nucleotides: TGCGCCAGCAGCTTGGTAACTTGGGGCCAGCAGTATCAAGAGACCCAGTACTTC. Residues: CASSLVTWGQQYQETQYF. The complete variable domain, with remaining parts taken from reference TRBV5-1 and TRBJ2-5, reads KAGVTQTPRYLIKTRGQQVTLSCSPISGHRSVSWYQQTPGQGLQFLFEYFSETQRNKGNFPGRFSGRQFSNSRSEMNVSTLELGDSALYLCASSLVTWGQQYQETQYFGPGTRLLVL.